This T cell receptor (beta chain) was recovered during a study of tumor-infiltrating lymphocytes in oesophageal squamous cell carcinoma. TCRdb called the PCR reads again in MiXCR, with one record for every CDR3 protein. This repertoire shows about 10,000 distinct CDR3 sequences, 59% found once; its top ten account for approximately 30%. The clonotype originates from a male donor with esophageal squamous cell carcinoma. The sample was esophageal tumor tissue.

CDR3 amino acids: CASSFGQGVYQETQYF. CDR3 bases: TGTGCCAGCAGCTTTGGACAGGGGGTGTACCAAGAGACCCAGTACTTC. The V call is TRBV5-5, the J call TRBJ2-5, with 10 bases aligning to TRBD1. This CDR3 has 16 residues. J gave up 0 bases and V 2 bases, and 4 bases lay outside the gene matches. CDR1 is SGHKS, CDR2 YYEKEE, per germline (reference sequence).